The rows below give T cell receptor beta chains drawn from one sample of a study of blood T cell repertoires in COVID-19. Some clones are missing from TCRdb's copy, which holds only in-frame ones; the method was immunoSEQ multiplex PCR. The repertoire holds 300,000 to 350,000 clones, with about 90% as singletons. Material: PBMCs or T cells enriched from blood (not recorded which). The receptors derive from a man aged 30-40 years who had recovered from COVID-19. The CDR3 runs from the conserved cysteine through the conserved F or W. Fields, in order: V gene, D gene, clone size, J gene, CDR3 DNA, CDR3 protein. D genes are given only for firm matches. Not every row has a clone size; where given, it reads once, few, many or a size class.

v_gene: TRBV28; d_gene: NA; abundance: NA; j_gene: TRBJ1-3; CDR3nt: TGTGCCAGCAGTTTATCCAGGGGCTCTGGAAACACCATATATTTT; CDR3aa: CASSLSRGSGNTIYF
v_gene: TRBV5-5; d_gene: NA; abundance: NA; j_gene: TRBJ2-7; CDR3nt: TGTGCCAGCAGCACAGACAGCTACGAGCAGTACTTC; CDR3aa: CASSTDSYEQYF
v_gene: TRBV4-1; d_gene: NA; abundance: once; j_gene: TRBJ1-2; CDR3nt: TGCGCCAGCAGCCACGCAAACACACGGTTGGGCAGTGGCTACACCTTC; CDR3aa: CASSHANTRLGSGYTF
v_gene: TRBV30; d_gene: TRBD2; abundance: NA; j_gene: TRBJ2-7; CDR3nt: TGTGCCTGGAGTAAGACTAGCGGGGGGGCGGGCGAGCAGTACTTC; CDR3aa: CAWSKTSGGAGEQYF
v_gene: TRBV28; d_gene: TRBD1; abundance: once; j_gene: TRBJ2-7; CDR3nt: TGTGCCACTCAACAGGGGATTATTTACGAGCAGTACTTC; CDR3aa: CATQQGIIYEQYF
v_gene: TRBV20-1; d_gene: NA; abundance: few; j_gene: TRBJ2-7; CDR3nt: TGCAGTGCTCTCGTATCCTACGAGCAGTACTTC; CDR3aa: CSALVSYEQYF
v_gene: TRBV5-6; d_gene: NA; abundance: NA; j_gene: TRBJ2-1; CDR3nt: TGTGCCAGCAGCTTCCTCTCAGGCAATGAGCAGTTCTTC; CDR3aa: CASSFLSGNEQFF
v_gene: TRBV6-5; d_gene: NA; abundance: once; j_gene: TRBJ1-1; CDR3nt: TGTGCCAGCAGTCCCATGCAGGGCGGTAATACTGAAGCTTTCTTT; CDR3aa: CASSPMQGGNTEAFF
v_gene: TRBV14; d_gene: TRBD1; abundance: NA; j_gene: TRBJ1-1; CDR3nt: TGTGCCAGCAGCCAGACAGGGTTGTACGCTTTCTTT; CDR3aa: CASSQTGLYAFF
v_gene: TRBV28; d_gene: TRBD1; abundance: few; j_gene: TRBJ1-1; CDR3nt: TGTGCCAGCAGTCCCCCGACAGGGATGAACACTGAAGCTTTCTTT; CDR3aa: CASSPPTGMNTEAFF
v_gene: TRBV5-1; d_gene: TRBD2; abundance: once; j_gene: TRBJ2-1; CDR3nt: TGCGCCAGCACCTCTAGCGGGGGGGCCTACAATGAGCAGTTCTTC; CDR3aa: CASTSSGGAYNEQFF
v_gene: TRBV10-3; d_gene: NA; abundance: NA; j_gene: TRBJ2-7; CDR3nt: TGTGCCATCAGTGATAGCCAGGGGATAATCTACGAGCAGTACTTC; CDR3aa: CAISDSQGIIYEQYF
v_gene: TRBV7-6; d_gene: TRBD2; abundance: NA; j_gene: TRBJ2-1; CDR3nt: TGTGCCAGCAACACCCCGCGACTAGCGGGGGGGCTCAATGAGCAGTTCTTC; CDR3aa: CASNTPRLAGGLNEQFF
v_gene: TRBV27; d_gene: NA; abundance: NA; j_gene: TRBJ1-2; CDR3nt: TGTGCCAGCAGTTTAAGAGGATGGGGGGGGGCCAACTATGGCTACACCTTC; CDR3aa: CASSLRGWGGANYGYTF
v_gene: TRBV13; d_gene: NA; abundance: once; j_gene: TRBJ1-1; CDR3nt: TGTGCCAGCAGCTTAGCGGGGAGTTTGAACACTGAAGCTTTCTTT; CDR3aa: CASSLAGSLNTEAFF
v_gene: TRBV19; d_gene: TRBD2; abundance: NA; j_gene: TRBJ2-7; CDR3nt: TGTGCCAGTAGTACCCTAGCGGGGGGGAAATACGAGCAGTACTTC; CDR3aa: CASSTLAGGKYEQYF
v_gene: TRBV15; d_gene: NA; abundance: NA; j_gene: TRBJ1-6; CDR3nt: TGTGCCACCAGCAGACACCCCGCCGGACAGAACTCCTATAATTCACCCCTCCACTTT; CDR3aa: CATSRHPAGQNSYNSPLHF
v_gene: TRBV19; d_gene: NA; abundance: NA; j_gene: TRBJ1-1; CDR3nt: TGTGCCAGTAGGCTCGGGATTAACACTGAAGCTTTCTTT; CDR3aa: CASRLGINTEAFF
v_gene: TRBV3-1/TRBV3-2; d_gene: NA; abundance: NA; j_gene: TRBJ1-6; CDR3nt: TGTGCCAGCAGCGAGGGGGTTAGTGGTTCACCCCTCCACTTT; CDR3aa: CASSEGVSGSPLHF
v_gene: TRBV19; d_gene: NA; abundance: once; j_gene: TRBJ2-1; CDR3nt: TGTGCCAGTAGTCACCAGGGGTATAATGAGCAGTTCTTC; CDR3aa: CASSHQGYNEQFF
v_gene: TRBV5-1; d_gene: NA; abundance: once; j_gene: TRBJ1-6; CDR3nt: TGCGCCAGCAGCCTGCAGTACGATTCACCCCTCCACTTT; CDR3aa: CASSLQYDSPLHF
v_gene: TRBV19; d_gene: TRBD1; abundance: NA; j_gene: TRBJ2-1; CDR3nt: TGTGCCAGTAGTATTCCCGGGACAGGCCGAATGCAGTTCTTC; CDR3aa: CASSIPGTGRMQFF
v_gene: TRBV2; d_gene: NA; abundance: NA; j_gene: TRBJ2-5; CDR3nt: TGTGCCAGCAGTGAAGCGTCCGCTAGTGGATTAGAGACCCAGTACTTC; CDR3aa: CASSEASASGLETQYF
v_gene: TRBV5-1; d_gene: TRBD1; abundance: NA; j_gene: TRBJ2-3; CDR3nt: TGCGCCAGCAGCCTGACAGGGGGCCCAGATACGCAGTATTTT; CDR3aa: CASSLTGGPDTQYF
v_gene: TRBV28; d_gene: NA; abundance: NA; j_gene: TRBJ1-3; CDR3nt: TGTGCCAGCAGTTTTACACAGTCCTCTGGAAACACCATATATTTT; CDR3aa: CASSFTQSSGNTIYF
v_gene: TRBV6-1; d_gene: TRBD1; abundance: NA; j_gene: TRBJ1-4; CDR3nt: TGTGCCAGCAGTGAAACAGGGGTGGGTGAAAAACTGTTTTTT; CDR3aa: CASSETGVGEKLFF
v_gene: TRBV28; d_gene: TRBD2; abundance: NA; j_gene: TRBJ2-7; CDR3nt: TGTGCCAGCAGTTTACTAGCGGGGGGAGGCGAGCAGTACTTC; CDR3aa: CASSLLAGGGEQYF
v_gene: TRBV5-3; d_gene: TRBD2; abundance: NA; j_gene: TRBJ2-5; CDR3nt: TGTGCCAGAAGCTTCCGGGGGACTATCGGACTTACTTACCAAGAGACCCAGTACTTC; CDR3aa: CARSFRGTIGLTYQETQYF
v_gene: TRBV21-1; d_gene: NA; abundance: NA; j_gene: TRBJ2-1; CDR3nt: TGTGCCAGCAGCAAAGAGGGGACAGGGGGTTCTGGCCTAGACAATGAGCAGTTCTTC; CDR3aa: CASSKEGTGGSGLDNEQFF
v_gene: TRBV2; d_gene: TRBD1; abundance: NA; j_gene: TRBJ1-1; CDR3nt: TGTGCCAGCAGTGTACAGGGGAGTGACACTGAAGCTTTCTTT; CDR3aa: CASSVQGSDTEAFF
v_gene: TRBV10-2; d_gene: NA; abundance: NA; j_gene: TRBJ1-1; CDR3nt: TGCGCCAGCAGTGAGACAACACGTGAAGCTTTCTTT; CDR3aa: CASSETTREAFF
v_gene: TRBV18; d_gene: NA; abundance: NA; j_gene: TRBJ1-2; CDR3nt: TGTGCCAGCTCACCACCGGGGGGATCTATCGCGGGCTACACCTTC; CDR3aa: CASSPPGGSIAGYTF
v_gene: TRBV24-1; d_gene: TRBD1; abundance: NA; j_gene: TRBJ2-7; CDR3nt: TGTGCCACCAGCGGACCGGGACAGCCCTCCTACGAGCAGTACTTC; CDR3aa: CATSGPGQPSYEQYF
v_gene: TRBV28; d_gene: NA; abundance: NA; j_gene: TRBJ2-7; CDR3nt: TGTGCCAGCAGTTCACCCCTCCGGGACAAAGACTACGAGCAGTACTTC; CDR3aa: CASSSPLRDKDYEQYF
v_gene: TRBV30; d_gene: NA; abundance: NA; j_gene: TRBJ1-2; CDR3nt: TGTGCCTGGAGTGTTCCGGGGATAATCTATGGCTACACCTTC; CDR3aa: CAWSVPGIIYGYTF
v_gene: TRBV5-1; d_gene: NA; abundance: NA; j_gene: TRBJ1-3; CDR3nt: TGCGCCAGCAGCCTTGCTGGACAGGGAAACACCATATATTTT; CDR3aa: CASSLAGQGNTIYF
v_gene: TRBV10-1; d_gene: TRBD2; abundance: NA; j_gene: TRBJ2-1; CDR3nt: TGCGCCAGCAGTGACTTCCGAGCCGGGACTAGCCGTCATGAGCAGTTCTTC; CDR3aa: CASSDFRAGTSRHEQFF
v_gene: TRBV12-3/TRBV12-4; d_gene: NA; abundance: NA; j_gene: TRBJ1-2; CDR3nt: TGTGCCAGCAGTTTAGACAGACACTATGGCTACACCTTC; CDR3aa: CASSLDRHYGYTF
v_gene: TRBV11-2; d_gene: NA; abundance: NA; j_gene: TRBJ1-5; CDR3nt: TGTGCCAGCAGCTTAGGTCGGGGATATAGCAATCAGCCCCAGCATTTT; CDR3aa: CASSLGRGYSNQPQHF
v_gene: TRBV28; d_gene: NA; abundance: NA; j_gene: TRBJ1-1; CDR3nt: TGTGCCAGCAGTCCTCCCCCAGGAGGGGACACTGAAGCTTTCTTT; CDR3aa: CASSPPPGGDTEAFF
v_gene: TRBV5-1; d_gene: NA; abundance: NA; j_gene: TRBJ2-2; CDR3nt: TGCGCCAGCAGCTTGGCCCAGGCAAACACCGGGGAGCTGTTTTTT; CDR3aa: CASSLAQANTGELFF
v_gene: TRBV5-8; d_gene: NA; abundance: NA; j_gene: TRBJ2-7; CDR3nt: TGTGCCAGCACCCACGGGGGACTGGGCTACGAGCAGTACTTC; CDR3aa: CASTHGGLGYEQYF
v_gene: TRBV5-6; d_gene: NA; abundance: once; j_gene: TRBJ1-2; CDR3nt: TGTGCCAGCAGCATCGGGAGGGAATATGGCTACACCTTC; CDR3aa: CASSIGREYGYTF
v_gene: TRBV27; d_gene: NA; abundance: NA; j_gene: TRBJ2-2; CDR3nt: TGTGCCAGCAGTCCCCAGGGGACCGGGGAGCTGTTTTTT; CDR3aa: CASSPQGTGELFF